These T cell receptor beta chains were read from a single sample in a study of shared clonotypes between healthy human individuals. Assay used: immunoSEQ multiplex PCR; TCRdb lists only in-frame clones, some missing. The top ten clones hold 0.06% of a sample with more than 400,000 clones, approximately 95% of them seen once. Input material: naive CD4+ T cells sorted from blood. The source is a woman under 40 in good health. The CDR3 runs from the conserved cysteine through the conserved F or W. The D gene is left open where the match is weak. Expanded clones are given a class, and other clones once, few, many or no size at all.

size	V	D	J	CDR3	DNA
NA	TRBV28	TRBD1	TRBJ2-1	CASSFQGAKFF	TGTGCCAGCAGTTTTCAGGGGGCCAAGTTCTTC
NA	TRBV19	NA	TRBJ1-5	CASSMSQGTLPQHF	TGTGCCAGTAGTATGTCACAGGGCACCCTTCCCCAGCATTTT
NA	TRBV28	NA	TRBJ1-5	CASSFVSVYSNQPQHF	TGTGCCAGCAGTTTCGTCTCAGTTTATAGCAATCAGCCCCAGCATTTT
NA	TRBV7-8	NA	TRBJ2-7	CASSLAENYEQYF	TGTGCCAGCAGCTTGGCGGAGAACTACGAGCAGTACTTC
NA	TRBV7-2	TRBD2	TRBJ2-5	CASSLGTHGGETQYF	TGTGCCAGCAGCTTAGGGACTCACGGGGGGGAGACCCAGTACTTC
few	TRBV2	NA	TRBJ1-4	CASGVGGEKLFF	TGTGCCAGTGGCGTGGGTGGTGAAAAACTGTTTTTT
NA	TRBV11-2	NA	TRBJ2-1	CASSSFAGEQFF	TGTGCCAGCAGCTCCTTTGCGGGAGAGCAGTTCTTC
once	TRBV5-1	NA	TRBJ2-7	CASSLVANYEQYF	TGCGCCAGCAGCTTGGTTGCGAACTACGAGCAGTACTTC
NA	TRBV5-1	NA	TRBJ2-5	CASSRRDQETQYF	TGCGCCAGCAGCCGACGGGACCAAGAGACCCAGTACTTC
NA	TRBV4-1	NA	TRBJ1-5	CASSQDPREYQPQHF	TGCGCCAGCAGCCAAGATCCCAGGGAGTATCAGCCCCAGCATTTT
NA	TRBV5-1	NA	TRBJ2-7	CASSVGGEQYF	TGCGCCAGCAGCGTGGGCGGAGAGCAGTACTTC
NA	TRBV7-2	TRBD2	TRBJ2-1	CASNSREGRNEQFF	TGTGCCAGCAACTCGCGGGAGGGCCGCAATGAGCAGTTCTTC
NA	TRBV11-2	NA	TRBJ1-4	CASSLSEGGGRTNEKLFF	TGTGCCAGCAGCTTAAGTGAAGGAGGGGGAAGGACTAATGAAAAACTGTTTTTT
NA	TRBV7-6	NA	TRBJ2-5	CASSPSQGSRGRETQYF	TGTGCCAGCAGCCCGAGCCAAGGGTCTAGGGGGAGAGAGACCCAGTACTTC
NA	TRBV5-1	NA	TRBJ2-3	CASSLGRAPTDTQYF	TGCGCCAGCAGCTTGGGGAGGGCCCCCACAGATACGCAGTATTTT
NA	TRBV27	NA	TRBJ1-3	CASGPGHSGNTIYF	TGTGCCAGCGGACCGGGACACTCTGGAAACACCATATATTTT
NA	TRBV11-2	NA	TRBJ1-4	CASSFPTGLNEKLFF	TGTGCCAGCAGCTTCCCGACAGGTCTTAATGAAAAACTGTTTTTT
once	TRBV19	TRBD2	TRBJ2-1	CASRDSGSQFF	TGTGCCAGTAGGGATAGCGGGTCCCAGTTCTTC
NA	TRBV5-1	NA	TRBJ2-2	CASSLAGSSGELFF	TGCGCCAGCAGCTTGGCAGGGAGTAGCGGGGAGCTGTTTTTT
NA	TRBV6-1	NA	TRBJ1-2	CASSESYGYTF	TGTGCCAGCAGTGAATCCTATGGCTACACCTTC
NA	TRBV19	TRBD1	TRBJ2-7	CASSPGGAGSSYEQYF	TGTGCCAGTAGCCCAGGGGGCGCAGGTAGCTCCTACGAGCAGTACTTC
NA	TRBV5-1	NA	TRBJ2-5	CASSLGPSQETQYF	TGCGCCAGCAGCTTGGGGCCCTCCCAAGAGACCCAGTACTTC
NA	TRBV28	NA	TRBJ2-7	CASSSLSNQGGEQYF	TGTGCCAGCAGCTCCCTGAGTAACCAGGGCGGCGAGCAGTACTTC
NA	TRBV5-6	TRBD1	TRBJ1-3	CASSHYTGEEAGNTIYF	TGTGCCAGCAGCCACTACACAGGGGAGGAAGCTGGAAACACCATATATTTT
NA	TRBV4-2	TRBD2	TRBJ2-1	CASSQVGLAGGLYNEQFF	TGTGCCAGCAGCCAAGTAGGGCTAGCGGGAGGTCTCTACAATGAGCAGTTCTTC
NA	TRBV14	NA	TRBJ2-2	CASSQANTGELFF	TGTGCCAGCAGCCAAGCGAACACCGGGGAGCTGTTTTTT
NA	TRBV6-5	NA	TRBJ1-1	CASSYLQGRTEAFF	TGTGCCAGCAGTTACTTGCAGGGGAGGACTGAAGCTTTCTTT
NA	TRBV7-2	NA	TRBJ1-6	CASSLMGSPLHF	TGTGCCAGCAGCTTAATGGGTTCACCCCTCCACTTT
once	TRBV5-1	NA	TRBJ2-2	CASSLGETGELFF	TGCGCCAGCAGCTTAGGGGAGACCGGGGAGCTGTTTTTT
NA	TRBV28	NA	TRBJ1-2	CASSYRSYGYTF	TGTGCCAGCAGTTATAGGAGTTATGGCTACACCTTC
NA	TRBV6-1	TRBD1	TRBJ1-1	CASSADRDRVRVAFF	TGTGCCAGCAGTGCGGACCGGGACAGGGTCCGAGTAGCTTTCTTT
NA	TRBV7-2	NA	TRBJ1-1	CASSLEGGGTEAFF	TGTGCCAGCAGCTTAGAGGGGGGTGGAACTGAAGCTTTCTTT
NA	TRBV18	NA	TRBJ1-4	CASSPRTDEKLFF	TGTGCCAGCTCACCGAGGACAGATGAAAAACTGTTTTTT
NA	TRBV2	NA	TRBJ1-3	CASEGVSSGNTIYF	TGTGCCTCGGAGGGGGTGAGCTCTGGAAACACCATATATTTT
NA	TRBV28	TRBD2	TRBJ2-7	CASSLGASGIPFYEQYF	TGTGCCAGCAGTTTAGGGGCTAGCGGGATACCTTTCTACGAGCAGTACTTC
NA	TRBV6-5	TRBD2	TRBJ2-7	CATKVMGLATEQYF	TGTGCCACCAAGGTAATGGGACTAGCGACCGAGCAGTACTTC
NA	TRBV7-9	TRBD1	TRBJ1-1	CASSIGTGRTEAFF	TGTGCCAGCAGCATCGGGACAGGACGGACTGAAGCTTTCTTT